Shown below are 2 T cell receptor beta chains from a single sample sequenced in a study of blood T cell repertoires in COVID-19. TCRdb's copy holds only in-frame clones and misses some; the assay was immunoSEQ multiplex PCR. Of 250,000 to 350,000 clones in the sample, approximately 91% were seen once. Sequences were obtained from peripheral blood. These receptor sequences come from a woman aged 30 to 39 with COVID-19, enrolled during active disease.

The chain has TRBV27 and TRBJ1-2, with D uncertain. V lost 6 bases and J 1 base, leaving 12 bases between the germline ends. This CDR3 has 14 residues. The V gene's germline CDR1 is MNHEY and CDR2 SMNVEV (reference sequence). Here the CDR3 reads CASRPDTSNYGYTF. CDR3 DNA: TGTGCCAGCAGACCAGACACCAGTAACTATGGCTACACCTTC.

The V and J genes are TRBV4-1 and TRBJ1-2; perhaps TRBD1 as D (5 bases). Germline V CDR1 and CDR2: MGHRA, YSYEKL. Trimming pared 0 bases from V and 3 bases from J, leaving 11 bases between. There are 15 residues in the CDR3. The CDR3 is CASSQEPGLDYGYTF. The DNA of the CDR3 is TGCGCCAGCAGCCAAGAACCAGGGCTGGACTATGGCTACACCTTC.